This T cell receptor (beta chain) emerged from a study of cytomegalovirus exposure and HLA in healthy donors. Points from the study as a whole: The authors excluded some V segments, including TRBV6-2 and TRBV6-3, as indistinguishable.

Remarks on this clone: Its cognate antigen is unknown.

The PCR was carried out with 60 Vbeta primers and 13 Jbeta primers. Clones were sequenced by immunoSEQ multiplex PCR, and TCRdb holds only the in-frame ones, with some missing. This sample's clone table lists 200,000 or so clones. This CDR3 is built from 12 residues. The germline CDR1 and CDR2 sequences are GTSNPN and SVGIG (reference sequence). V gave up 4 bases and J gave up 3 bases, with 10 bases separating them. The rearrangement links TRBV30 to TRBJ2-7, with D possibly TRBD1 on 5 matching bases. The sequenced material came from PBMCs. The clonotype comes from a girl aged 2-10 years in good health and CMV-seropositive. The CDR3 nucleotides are TGTGCCTGGACGCGACAGCACTACGAGCAGTACTTC. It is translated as CAWTRQHYEQYF.